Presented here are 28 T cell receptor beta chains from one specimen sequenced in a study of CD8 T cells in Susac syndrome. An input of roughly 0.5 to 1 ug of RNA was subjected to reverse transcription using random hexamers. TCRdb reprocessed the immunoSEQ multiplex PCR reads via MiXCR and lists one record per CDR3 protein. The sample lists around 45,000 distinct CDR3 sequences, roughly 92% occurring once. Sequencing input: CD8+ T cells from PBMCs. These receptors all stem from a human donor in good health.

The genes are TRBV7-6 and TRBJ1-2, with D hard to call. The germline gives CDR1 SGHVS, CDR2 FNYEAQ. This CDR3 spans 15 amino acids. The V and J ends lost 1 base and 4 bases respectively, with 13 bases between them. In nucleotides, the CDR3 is TGTGCCAGCAGCTTAGACGCCGGCACGGGCTATGGCTACACCTTC. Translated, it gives CASSLDAGTGYGYTF. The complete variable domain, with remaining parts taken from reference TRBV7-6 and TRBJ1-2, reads GAGVSQSPRYKVTKRGQDVALRCDPISGHVSLYWYRQALGQGPEFLTYFNYEAQQDKSGLPNDRFSAERPEGSISTLTIQRTEQRDSAMYRCASSLDAGTGYGYTFGSGTRLTVV.

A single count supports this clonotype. CDR3 sequence (DNA): TGTGCCAGCAGCCGGACAGGGACTGACCTGCGAAATGAGCAGTTCTTC. It codes for CASSRTGTDLRNEQFF. The chain couples TRBV7-9 to TRBJ2-1, with 8 bases lining up with TRBD1. The CDR3 spans 16 residues. The V gene end was trimmed by 5 bases and the J gene end by 7 bases; junction bases not matched to a gene: 13. Looked up from germline, CDR1 is SEHNR and CDR2 is FQNEAQ (reference sequence).

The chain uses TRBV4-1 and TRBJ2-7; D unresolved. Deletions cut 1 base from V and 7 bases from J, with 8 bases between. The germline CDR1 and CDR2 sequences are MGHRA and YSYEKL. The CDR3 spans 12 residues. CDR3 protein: CASSQVGREQYF. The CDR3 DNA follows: TGCGCCAGCAGCCAAGTAGGTCGGGAGCAGTACTTC.

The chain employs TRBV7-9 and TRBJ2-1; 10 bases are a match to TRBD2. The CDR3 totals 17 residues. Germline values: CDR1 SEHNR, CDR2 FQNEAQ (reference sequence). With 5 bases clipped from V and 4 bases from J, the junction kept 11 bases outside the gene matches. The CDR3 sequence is CASSPLPGTSEYNEQFF. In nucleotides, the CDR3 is TGTGCCAGCAGCCCACTGCCCGGGACTAGCGAGTACAATGAGCAGTTCTTC.

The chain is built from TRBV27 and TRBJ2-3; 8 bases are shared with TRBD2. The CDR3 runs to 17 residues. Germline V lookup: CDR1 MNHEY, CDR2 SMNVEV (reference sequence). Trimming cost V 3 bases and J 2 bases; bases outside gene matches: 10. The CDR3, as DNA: TGTGCCAGCAGTTTCAAACTAGCGGCAGACCTCACAGATACGCAGTATTTT. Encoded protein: CASSFKLAADLTDTQYF.

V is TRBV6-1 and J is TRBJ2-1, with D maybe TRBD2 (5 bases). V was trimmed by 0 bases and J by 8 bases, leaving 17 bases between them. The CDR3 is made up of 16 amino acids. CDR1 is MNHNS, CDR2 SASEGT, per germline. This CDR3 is CASSEARRGPRDEQFF. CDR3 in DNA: TGTGCCAGCAGTGAAGCGAGGAGAGGGCCGAGGGATGAGCAGTTCTTC.

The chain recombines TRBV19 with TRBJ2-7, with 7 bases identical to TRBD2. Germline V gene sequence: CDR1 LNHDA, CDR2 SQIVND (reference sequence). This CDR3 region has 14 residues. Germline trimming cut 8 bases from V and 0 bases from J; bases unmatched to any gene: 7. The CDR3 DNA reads TGTGCCAGTTCCCCGGGGGGAAACTCCTACGAGCAGTACTTC. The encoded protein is CASSPGGNSYEQYF.

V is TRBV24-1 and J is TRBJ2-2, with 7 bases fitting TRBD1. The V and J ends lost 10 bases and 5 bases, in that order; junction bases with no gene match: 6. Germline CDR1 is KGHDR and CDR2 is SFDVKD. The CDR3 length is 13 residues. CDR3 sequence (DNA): TGTGCCACTTCGGACAGGCGTACCGGGGAGCTGTTTTTT. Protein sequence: CATSDRRTGELFF.

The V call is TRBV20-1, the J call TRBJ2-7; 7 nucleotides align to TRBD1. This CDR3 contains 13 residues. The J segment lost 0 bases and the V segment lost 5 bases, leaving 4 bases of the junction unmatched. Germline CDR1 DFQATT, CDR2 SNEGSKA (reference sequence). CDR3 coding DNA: TGCAGTGCTCCCCGGGACAGCTCCTACGAGCAGTACTTC. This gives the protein CSAPRDSSYEQYF.

CDR3 sequence: CSARLGLAGVEQYF. In DNA, the CDR3 is TGCAGTGCTCGATTAGGACTAGCGGGAGTGGAGCAGTACTTC. The gene calls are TRBV20-1 and TRBJ2-7, with TRBD2 matching 13 bases. The CDR3 is 14 residues long. In germline, CDR1 is DFQATT, CDR2 SNEGSKA (reference sequence). V was clipped by 5 bases and J by 7 bases; unmatched bases: 8.

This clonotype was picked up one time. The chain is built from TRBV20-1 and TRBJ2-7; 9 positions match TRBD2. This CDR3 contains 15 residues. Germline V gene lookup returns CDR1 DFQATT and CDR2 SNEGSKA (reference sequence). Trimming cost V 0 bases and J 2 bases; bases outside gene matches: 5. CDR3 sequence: CSAREAAGGAYEQYF. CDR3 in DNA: TGCAGTGCTAGAGAGGCGGCGGGAGGGGCCTACGAGCAGTACTTC.

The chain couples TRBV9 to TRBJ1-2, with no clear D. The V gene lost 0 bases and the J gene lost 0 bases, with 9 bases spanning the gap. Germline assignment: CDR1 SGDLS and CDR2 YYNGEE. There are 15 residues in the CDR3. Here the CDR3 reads CASSVAAAANYGYTF. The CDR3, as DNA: TGTGCCAGCAGCGTAGCGGCAGCCGCTAACTATGGCTACACCTTC.

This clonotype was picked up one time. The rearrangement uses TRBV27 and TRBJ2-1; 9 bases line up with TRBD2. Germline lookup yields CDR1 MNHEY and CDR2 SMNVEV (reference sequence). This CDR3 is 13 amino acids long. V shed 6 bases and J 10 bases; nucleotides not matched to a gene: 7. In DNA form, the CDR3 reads TGTGCCAGCAGAACCGGGACTAGCTTGGAGCAGTTCTTC. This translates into CASRTGTSLEQFF.

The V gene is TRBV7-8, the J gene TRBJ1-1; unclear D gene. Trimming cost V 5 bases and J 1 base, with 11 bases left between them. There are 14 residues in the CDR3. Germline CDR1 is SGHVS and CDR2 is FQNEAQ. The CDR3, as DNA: TGTGCCAGCAGCGTGAGTCTCGGGAACACTGAAGCTTTCTTT. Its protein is CASSVSLGNTEAFF.

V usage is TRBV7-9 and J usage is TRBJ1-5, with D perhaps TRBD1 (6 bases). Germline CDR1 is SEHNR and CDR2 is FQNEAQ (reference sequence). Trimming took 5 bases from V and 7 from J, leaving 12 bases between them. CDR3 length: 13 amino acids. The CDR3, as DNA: TGTGCCAGCAGCGGGGACATGGCCCAGCCCCAGCATTTT. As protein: CASSGDMAQPQHF.

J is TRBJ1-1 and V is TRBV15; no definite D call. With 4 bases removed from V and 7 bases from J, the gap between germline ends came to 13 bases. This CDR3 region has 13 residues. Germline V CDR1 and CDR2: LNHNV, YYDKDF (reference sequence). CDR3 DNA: TGTGCCACCAGCATACGGGGAACATTTGAAGCTTTCTTT. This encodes CATSIRGTFEAFF.

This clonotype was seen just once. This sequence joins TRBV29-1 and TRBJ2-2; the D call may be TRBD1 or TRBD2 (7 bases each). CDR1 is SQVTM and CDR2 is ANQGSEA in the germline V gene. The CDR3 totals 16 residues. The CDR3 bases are TGCAGTGCAGGGGGGGCGATCCTCTCTGGGACCGGGGAGCTGTTTTTT. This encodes CSAGGAILSGTGELFF.

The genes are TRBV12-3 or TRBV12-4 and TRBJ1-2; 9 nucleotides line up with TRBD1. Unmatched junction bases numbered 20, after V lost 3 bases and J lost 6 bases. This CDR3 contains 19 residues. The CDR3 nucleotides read TGTGCCAGCAGTTTTCCTCGCTCCGGGACAGGGACCCCTAGGGATGGCTACACCTTC. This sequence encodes CASSFPRSGTGTPRDGYTF.

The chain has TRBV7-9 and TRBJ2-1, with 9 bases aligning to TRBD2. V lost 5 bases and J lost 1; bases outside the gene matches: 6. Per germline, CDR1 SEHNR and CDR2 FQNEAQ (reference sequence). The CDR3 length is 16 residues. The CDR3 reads CASSDSLAGSYNEQFF. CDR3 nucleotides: TGTGCCAGCAGCGATTCCCTAGCGGGGTCCTACAATGAGCAGTTCTTC.

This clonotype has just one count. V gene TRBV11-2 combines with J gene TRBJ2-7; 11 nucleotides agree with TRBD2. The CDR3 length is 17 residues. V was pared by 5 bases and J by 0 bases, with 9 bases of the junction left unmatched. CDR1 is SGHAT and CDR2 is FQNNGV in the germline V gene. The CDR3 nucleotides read TGTGCCAGCAGCCCATCACTTACTAGCGGGAGCTCCTACGAGCAGTACTTC. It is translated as CASSPSLTSGSSYEQYF.

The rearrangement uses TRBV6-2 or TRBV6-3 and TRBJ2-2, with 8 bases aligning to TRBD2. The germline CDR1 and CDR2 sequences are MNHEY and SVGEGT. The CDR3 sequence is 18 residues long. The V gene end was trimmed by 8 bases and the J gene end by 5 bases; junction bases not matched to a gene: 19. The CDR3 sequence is CASGSQTSGSEGTGELFF. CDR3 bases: TGTGCCAGCGGGTCCCAAACGAGCGGGAGTGAAGGGACCGGGGAGCTGTTTTTT.

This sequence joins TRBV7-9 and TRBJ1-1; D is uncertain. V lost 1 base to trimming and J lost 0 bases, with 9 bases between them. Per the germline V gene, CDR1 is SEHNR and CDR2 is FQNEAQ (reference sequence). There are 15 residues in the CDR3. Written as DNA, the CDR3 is TGTGCCAGCAGCTTAGTGGCAGCGTTGAACACTGAAGCTTTCTTT. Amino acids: CASSLVAALNTEAFF.

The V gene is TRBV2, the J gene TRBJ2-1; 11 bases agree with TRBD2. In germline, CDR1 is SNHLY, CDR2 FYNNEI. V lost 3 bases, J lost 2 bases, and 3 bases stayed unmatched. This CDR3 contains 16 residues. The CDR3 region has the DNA TGTGCCAGCAGTGAGGCGGGACTAGCGGCCTACAATGAGCAGTTCTTC. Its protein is CASSEAGLAAYNEQFF.

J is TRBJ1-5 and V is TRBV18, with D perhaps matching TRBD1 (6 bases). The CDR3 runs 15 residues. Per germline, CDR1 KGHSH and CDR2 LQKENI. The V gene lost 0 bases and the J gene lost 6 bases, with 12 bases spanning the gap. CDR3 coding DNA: TGTGCCAGCTCACCACCGAGGGGGAGAGGTCAGCCCCAGCATTTT. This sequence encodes CASSPPRGRGQPQHF.

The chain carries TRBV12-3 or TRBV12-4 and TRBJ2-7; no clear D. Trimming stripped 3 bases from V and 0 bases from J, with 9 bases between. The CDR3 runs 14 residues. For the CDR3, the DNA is TGTGCCAGCAGTTTTCAAGGCCCCTCCTACGAGCAGTACTTC. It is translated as CASSFQGPSYEQYF.

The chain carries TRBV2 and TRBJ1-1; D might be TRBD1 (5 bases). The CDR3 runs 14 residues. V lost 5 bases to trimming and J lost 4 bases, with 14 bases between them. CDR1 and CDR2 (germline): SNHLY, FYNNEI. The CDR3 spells CASSQDSGGTEAFF. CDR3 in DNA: TGTGCCAGCAGTCAAGACTCGGGGGGCACTGAAGCTTTCTTT.

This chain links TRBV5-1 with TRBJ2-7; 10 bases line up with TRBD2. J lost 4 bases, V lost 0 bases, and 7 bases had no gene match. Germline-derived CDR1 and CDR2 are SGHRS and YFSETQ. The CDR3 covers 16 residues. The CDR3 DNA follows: TGCGCCAGCAGCTTGGTTCGGCCTAGCGGGAGTTACGAGCAGTACTTC. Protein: CASSLVRPSGSYEQYF.

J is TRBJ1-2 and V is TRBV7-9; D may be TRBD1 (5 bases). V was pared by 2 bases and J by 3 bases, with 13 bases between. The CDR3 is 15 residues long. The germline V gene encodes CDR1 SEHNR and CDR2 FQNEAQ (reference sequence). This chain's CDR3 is CASSLSLGGHYGYTF. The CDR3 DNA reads TGTGCCAGCAGCTTAAGTTTGGGGGGACACTATGGCTACACCTTC. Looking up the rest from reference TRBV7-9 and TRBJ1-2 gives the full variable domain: DTGVSQNPRHKITKRGQNVTFRCDPISEHNRLYWYRQTLGQGPEFLTYFQNEAQLEKSRLLSDRFSAERPKGSFSTLEIQRTEQGDSAMYLCASSLSLGGHYGYTFGSGTRLTVV.